This TCR beta chain originates from a study of T cells after posttransplantation cyclophosphamide. Controls had myeloablative marrow grafts with methotrexate and calcineurin inhibitor, sampled at 1 year. The repertoire was sequenced with immunoSEQ multiplex PCR; TCRdb's copy has only in-frame clones and lacks some. The sample includes roughly 4,600 clones, roughly 80% seen only once; the top ten take 24%. The CDR3 is 13 amino acids. Germline CDR1 and CDR2: GTSNPN and SVGIG (reference sequence). Trimming at V came to 5 bases and at J to 10 bases, leaving 11 bases not matched to a gene. The starting material was PBMCs, obtained after an allogeneic stem cell transplant with a calcineurin inhibitor and methotrexate. The receptor's source is a male patient aged 35 to 55 who received an allogeneic stem cell transplant from an unrelated donor, was CMV-positive, and had chronic GVHD only. Among the T cells, some may be from the graft donor. The rearrangement links TRBV30 to TRBJ2-4; 7 bases agree with TRBD2. The DNA of the CDR3 is TGTGCCTGGGGGAGGGGAACCTTGGGTATTCAGTACTTC. Encoded protein: CAWGRGTLGIQYF.